Presented here are 29 T cell receptor beta chains from one specimen sequenced in a study of cytomegalovirus exposure and HLA in healthy donors. The PCR was carried out with 60 Vbeta primers and 13 Jbeta primers. Profiled with immunoSEQ multiplex PCR; TCRdb holds only in-frame clones, not every one. The sample gives roughly 190,000 clones, around 79% of which show up once; less than 2% is in the top ten. Sequenced input: PBMCs. These receptors all come from a girl between 5 and 17 years old in good health and CMV-seropositive.

The chain combines TRBV10-3 with TRBJ2-4; D not certain. Germline CDR1 ENHRY, CDR2 SYGVKD. Trimming took 3 bases from V and 0 from J, leaving 3 bases between them. CDR3 length: 13 amino acids. This CDR3 reads CAISDLAKNIQYF. Here the CDR3 DNA reads TGTGCCATCAGTGATCTAGCCAAAAACATTCAGTACTTC.

In its sample, this clone was seen a few times. The chain employs TRBV10-1 and TRBJ2-5; D unclear. From germline, CDR1 is WNHNN and CDR2 SYGVQD (reference sequence). This CDR3 is built from 13 residues. The V gene lost 0 bases and the J gene lost 7 bases, with 9 bases spanning the gap. The CDR3 is CASSESAPGTQYF. As DNA, the CDR3 is TGCGCCAGCAGTGAGTCGGCCCCTGGGACCCAGTACTTC.

The V call is TRBV7-4, the J call TRBJ2-7; D is possibly TRBD2 (5 bases). V dropped 5 bases and J dropped 5 bases, with 19 bases sitting between them. The CDR3 is 15 amino acids. The germline gives CDR1 SGHVT, CDR2 SQSDAQ. CDR3 nucleotides: TGTGCCAGCAGCCCCGGGGTCCGAGGGATGGACGAGCAGTACTTC. Its translation: CASSPGVRGMDEQYF.

This clone was seen only a few times. J is TRBJ1-6 and V is TRBV27, with 9 bases lining up with TRBD1. The V segment lost 4 bases and the J segment 5 bases; nucleotides outside the gene matches: 6. The germline CDR1 and CDR2 sequences are MNHEY and SMNVEV (reference sequence). The CDR3 has 16 amino acids. The DNA for the CDR3 is TGTGCCAGCAGTTCCTTGGGACAGGGAGATAATTCACCCCTCCACTTT. It translates to CASSSLGQGDNSPLHF.

The chain couples TRBV6-5 to TRBJ1-2; D might be TRBD1 (5 bases). CDR3 length equals 15 residues. Germline lookup yields CDR1 MNHEY and CDR2 SVGAGI. Trimming cost V 2 bases and J 2 bases, with 12 bases left between them. CDR3 amino acids: CASSYLQGPNYGYTF. The DNA for the CDR3 is TGTGCCAGCAGTTACCTCCAGGGTCCCAACTATGGCTACACCTTC.

The rearrangement links TRBV6-6 to TRBJ2-5, with unresolved D. Trimming removed 4 bases at V and 3 bases at J, with 15 bases between. In germline, CDR1 is MNHNY, CDR2 SVGAGI (reference sequence). The CDR3 sequence is 15 residues long. CDR3 sequence reads: CASSSFLTSEETQYF. The CDR3 region has the DNA TGTGCCAGCAGTTCGTTTTTAACATCCGAAGAGACCCAGTACTTC.

This chain uses TRBV5-4 with TRBJ2-3, with D perhaps TRBD1 (6 bases). Trimming removed 4 bases at V and 4 bases at J, with 16 bases between. CDR3 length equals 15 residues. Germline V gives CDR1 SGHNT, CDR2 YYREEE (reference sequence). CDR3 sequence (DNA): TGTGCCAGCAGCCCCGGACAGATTGCATCAGATACGCAGTATTTT. Its translation is CASSPGQIASDTQYF.

There are a few counts of this clone. The chain joins TRBV9 to TRBJ2-7; weak D call: TRBD1 (6 bases). The CDR3 sequence is 14 residues long. V shed 1 base and J shed 3 bases, with 11 bases lying between them. In germline, CDR1 is SGDLS, CDR2 YYNGEE. This CDR3 is CASSVRGDNYEQYF. The DNA of the CDR3 is TGTGCCAGCAGCGTACGAGGGGACAACTACGAGCAGTACTTC.

The chain couples TRBV29-1 to TRBJ1-4; 9 bases map to TRBD1. CDR1 is SQVTM, CDR2 ANQGSEA, per germline. With V trimmed by 6 bases and J by 5 bases, 1 base remained unmatched. This CDR3 has 12 residues. The CDR3 sequence is CSVQGANEKLFF. The CDR3 DNA reads TGCAGCGTACAGGGGGCAAATGAAAAACTGTTTTTT.

The V and J genes are TRBV5-1 and TRBJ2-5, with D perhaps matching TRBD1 (6 bases). This CDR3 spans 14 amino acids. Trimming pared 6 bases from V and 3 bases from J, leaving 15 bases between. The germline CDR1 and CDR2 sequences are SGHRS and YFSETQ. The CDR3 DNA reads as TGCGCCAGCAACCTCGGACAGACGAAAGAGACCCAGTACTTC. This encodes CASNLGQTKETQYF.

This sequence joins TRBV6-1 and TRBJ1-2, with D possibly matching TRBD1 (6 bases). The ends were cut back, 2 bases at V and 7 bases at J, with 14 bases in the middle. The germline gives CDR1 MNHNS, CDR2 SASEGT. CDR3 length: 14 residues. The CDR3: CASSEPSQGLGYTF. CDR3 bases: TGTGCCAGCAGTGAACCTTCGCAGGGGCTTGGCTACACCTTC.

The rearrangement links TRBV5-5 to TRBJ1-2; D may be TRBD1 (6 bases). Trimming took off 0 bases at V and 2 bases at J, with 8 bases between the two ends. CDR1 is SGHKS, CDR2 YYEKEE, per germline (reference sequence). The CDR3 consists of 14 residues. CDR3 amino acids: CASSLDGQNYGYTF. The CDR3 DNA reads TGTGCCAGCAGCTTGGACGGACAGAACTATGGCTACACCTTC. Together with reference TRBV5-5 and TRBJ1-2, the CDR3 gives the full variable domain: DAGVTQSPTHLIKTRGQQVTLRCSPISGHKSVSWYQQVLGQGPQFIFQYYEKEERGRGNFPDRFSARQFPNYSSELNVNALLLGDSALYLCASSLDGQNYGYTFGSGTRLTVV.

The chain uses TRBV11-3 and TRBJ2-5; 12 nucleotides line up with TRBD1. With the DNA end fitting TRBJ2-7 better, the J assignment may be wrong. This CDR3 spans 15 amino acids. Looked up from germline, CDR1 is SGHNT and CDR2 is YENEEA. The DNA of the CDR3 is TGTGCCAGCAGCCCGACCGGGACAGGGGGCCACGAGCAGTACTTC. This encodes CASSPTGTGGHEQYF.

V gene TRBV2 combines with J gene TRBJ1-4, with 9 bases that match TRBD1. V lost 7 bases and J lost 2; bases outside the gene matches: 17. The CDR3 is 19 amino acids. CDR1 and CDR2 from the germline V gene are SNHLY and FYNNEI. CDR3 amino acids: CASKAIPGQGFRTNEKLFF. The DNA for the CDR3 is TGTGCCAGCAAAGCCATACCGGGACAGGGATTCAGGACTAATGAAAAACTGTTTTTT. Based on the CDR3 plus reference TRBV2 and TRBJ1-4, the full variable domain is EPEVTQTPSHQVTQMGQEVILRCVPISNHLYFYWYRQILGQKVEFLVSFYNNEISEKSEIFDDQFSVERPDGSNFTLKIRSTKLEDSAMYFCASKAIPGQGFRTNEKLFFGSGTQLSVL.

This clone was detected only once. The chain has TRBV2 and TRBJ2-1, with 8 bases aligning to TRBD2. The length of the CDR3 is 15 residues. V lost 4 bases to trimming and J lost 4 bases; unmatched junction nucleotides: 6. From germline, CDR1 is SNHLY and CDR2 FYNNEI. In DNA form, the CDR3 reads TGTGCCAGCAGTGGCGTACTAGCGGCTTACAATGAGCAGTTCTTC. Protein: CASSGVLAAYNEQFF.

In the case of this clone: The same CDR3 is also encoded by other DNA sequences in this sample. The V gene is TRBV6-4, the J gene TRBJ2-2, with D possibly TRBD2 on 5 matching bases. This CDR3 has 15 amino acids. Germline lookup yields CDR1 MRHNA and CDR2 SNTAGT. V dropped 0 bases and J dropped 1 base, with 6 bases sitting between them. The CDR3 sequence is CASSDSGGNTGELFF. The CDR3 bases are TGTGCCAGCAGTGACTCCGGAGGGAACACCGGGGAGCTGTTTTTT.

This sequence joins TRBV5-1 and TRBJ2-1, with TRBD2 identical over 10 bases. Trimming cost V 8 bases and J 6 bases; bases outside gene matches: 8. CDR3 length: 14 residues. The germline CDR1 and CDR2 sequences are SGHRS and YFSETQ. The DNA of the CDR3 is TGCGCCAGTCGGCTAGCGGGGGCAGGCAATGAGCAGTTCTTC. This gives the protein CASRLAGAGNEQFF.

The CDR3 sequence: CASSQGGVPTDTQYF. DNA for the CDR3: TGTGCCAGCAGCCAGGGAGGGGTCCCCACAGATACGCAGTATTTT. This chain connects TRBV4-2 to TRBJ2-3, with 7 bases fitting TRBD2. Germline-derived CDR1 and CDR2 are LGHNA and YNFKEQ. The CDR3 is 15 amino acids. With 3 bases clipped from V and 2 bases from J, the junction kept 5 bases outside the gene matches.

This clone was observed a single time. This CDR3 is CASSEGWRGGADTQYF. DNA of the CDR3: TGCGCCAGCAGTGAAGGGTGGCGGGGGGGCGCAGATACGCAGTATTTT. V usage is TRBV10-1 and J usage is TRBJ2-3; 9 nucleotides agree with TRBD2. The J segment lost 4 bases and the V segment lost 3 bases, leaving 8 bases of the junction unmatched. The CDR3 extends over 16 amino acids. Germline values: CDR1 WNHNN, CDR2 SYGVQD (reference sequence).

In this sample, this clone turned up a few times. V and J are TRBV4-2 and TRBJ1-2; no definite D call. This CDR3 is 14 amino acids long. The germline V and J ends were trimmed by 0 bases and 4 bases, with 9 bases remaining between them. CDR1 LGHNA and CDR2 YNFKEQ come from the germline V gene. Here the CDR3 DNA reads TGTGCCAGCAGCCAAGATTATGGCAGCTATGGCTACACCTTC. As protein: CASSQDYGSYGYTF.

CDR3 nucleotide sequence: TGTGCCAGCAGTTACTCGACAGGGACGGATACGCAGTATTTT. Translated: CASSYSTGTDTQYF. The chain couples TRBV6-5 to TRBJ2-3; TRBD1 aligns across 7 bases. The CDR3 loop spans 14 amino acids. The V gene end was trimmed by 0 bases and the J gene end by 6 bases; junction bases not matched to a gene: 3. Germline CDR1 reads MNHEY; CDR2 reads SVGAGI.

The chain joins TRBV11-2 to TRBJ2-2; tentatively, D is TRBD1 (5 bases). Trimming removed 5 bases from V and 5 bases from J, with 6 bases in between. The CDR3 spans 12 residues. Germline V gives CDR1 SGHAT, CDR2 FQNNGV. This chain's CDR3 is CASSPGTGELFF. DNA of the CDR3: TGTGCCAGCAGCCCAGGGACCGGGGAGCTGTTTTTT.

This clone was counted a single time. The genes are TRBV7-2 and TRBJ2-5; 8 nucleotides match TRBD1. V lost 1 base to trimming and J lost 4 bases; unmatched junction nucleotides: 5. Germline V CDR1 and CDR2: SGHTA, FQGNSA. CDR3 size: 15 residues. In DNA, the CDR3 is TGTGCCAGCAGCTTAGGACAGGGGTCGGGAGAGACCCAGTACTTC. It translates to CASSLGQGSGETQYF.

The chain couples TRBV18 to TRBJ1-6; no firm D call. From germline, CDR1 is KGHSH and CDR2 LQKENI. This CDR3 region has 15 residues. V gave up 2 bases and J gave up 5 bases, with 10 bases separating them. CDR3 region: CASSPMPQNNSPLHF. CDR3 coding DNA: TGTGCCAGCTCACCAATGCCCCAGAATAATTCACCCCTCCACTTT.

The chain joins TRBV6-5 to TRBJ1-3; D is possibly TRBD1 (6 bases). The CDR3 contains 14 residues. The ends were cut back, 6 bases at V and 0 bases at J, with 9 bases in the middle. Germline V lookup: CDR1 MNHEY, CDR2 SVGAGI. CDR3 sequence reads: CASRLTGSGNTIYF. In DNA form, the CDR3 reads TGTGCCAGCAGGTTGACAGGCTCTGGAAACACCATATATTTT.

V gene TRBV5-6 combines with J gene TRBJ2-3; 8 bases agree with TRBD1. The CDR3 consists of 15 residues. V lost 4 bases and J lost 5; bases outside the gene matches: 9. Looked up from germline, CDR1 is SGHDT and CDR2 is YYEEEE. The CDR3 loop is CASSIQGAVGDTQYF. The CDR3 DNA reads as TGTGCCAGCAGCATCCAGGGGGCGGTCGGAGATACGCAGTATTTT.

The sample holds a few counts of this clone. V is TRBV5-1 and J is TRBJ1-1; unclear D gene. The CDR3 runs 15 residues. Trimming shortened V by 0 bases and J by 2 bases, and 11 bases separated the two germline ends. Germline lookup yields CDR1 SGHRS and CDR2 YFSETQ. CDR3 residues: CASSLEALLNTEAFF. The DNA for the CDR3 is TGCGCCAGCAGCTTGGAGGCACTATTAAACACTGAAGCTTTCTTT.

This clone has a handful of counts. This chain uses TRBV4-2 with TRBJ1-5; D not certain. V shed 0 bases and J shed 6 bases, with 21 bases lying between them. The CDR3 totals 18 residues. CDR1 and CDR2 from the germline V gene are LGHNA and YNFKEQ. The CDR3 DNA reads TGTGCCAGCAGCCAAGAAACGGGAGTTCTAGTTTCCAGTCAGCCCCAGCATTTT. This encodes CASSQETGVLVSSQPQHF.

The V call is TRBV19, the J call TRBJ2-3; TRBD1 agrees at 9 bases. Germline loops: CDR1 LNHDA, CDR2 SQIVND (reference sequence). Trimming took 4 bases from V and 2 from J; bases not matched to a gene: 7. The CDR3 contains 16 residues. In DNA form, the CDR3 reads TGTGCCAGTAGTAGTACAGGGGGCGCCTCCACAGATACGCAGTATTTT. Protein product: CASSSTGGASTDTQYF.